The present T cell receptor (beta chain) was sequenced within a study of blood T cell repertoires in COVID-19. The wider study: Acute-phase and convalescent COVID-19 samples originated in the United States, Italy and Spain.

Trimming cost V 4 bases and J 7 bases, with 8 bases left between them. The CDR3 is 12 amino acids. Per the germline V gene, CDR1 is SQVTM and CDR2 is ANQGSEA. Participant reports of clinical history set cohort assignment. Symptom resolution, clearance, or two negative PCRs marked the recovered donors of Cohort 3. The repertoire was sequenced with immunoSEQ multiplex PCR; TCRdb's copy has only in-frame clones and lacks some. This sample carries 220,000 or so clones, 65% to 85% of them seen once, and the ten largest clones take 3% to 4%. This chain connects TRBV29-1 to TRBJ1-6, with D unresolved. Specimen: PBMCs or T cells enriched from blood (not recorded which). This receptor was identified in a woman aged 60-70 years who had recovered from COVID-19. CDR3 region: CSVAEANSPLHF. CDR3 nucleotides: TGCAGCGTTGCTGAGGCCAATTCACCCCTCCACTTT.